The 18 T cell receptor beta chains given below trace back to one sample, sequenced in a study of cytomegalovirus exposure and HLA in healthy donors. Primers included in the PCR were 60 Vbeta and 13 Jbeta primers. Sequenced by immunoSEQ multiplex PCR; TCRdb stores in-frame clones only, minus some. Its table lists about 41,000 clones. The sample was PBMCs. Source of these receptors: a man younger than 40 in good health and CMV-seronegative.

This chain connects TRBV18 to TRBJ2-1, with 7 bases matching TRBD2. The CDR3 covers 16 residues. Trimming took 0 bases from V and 4 from J; bases not matched to a gene: 6. Germline CDR1 reads KGHSH; CDR2 reads LQKENI. In DNA, the CDR3 is TGTGCCAGCTCACCACCGGGAACTAGCGATTACAATGAGCAGTTCTTC. This codes for CASSPPGTSDYNEQFF.

The chain couples TRBV5-1 to TRBJ2-2; 7 bases match TRBD2. Germline CDR1 is SGHRS and CDR2 is YFSETQ. CDR3 size: 16 residues. V gave up 5 bases and J gave up 5 bases; unmatched junction bases: 12. The CDR3 sequence is CASSSLASGGTGELFF. CDR3 DNA sequence: TGCGCCAGCAGTTCTTTGGCTAGCGGCGGGACCGGGGAGCTGTTTTTT.

The chain joins TRBV5-6 to TRBJ1-2, with 7 nucleotides matching TRBD1. The trim removed 0 bases at V and 4 bases at J, leaving 3 bases unmatched. The germline gives CDR1 SGHDT, CDR2 YYEEEE. The CDR3 runs 14 residues. The CDR3 region has the DNA TGTGCCAGCAGCTTGGCCGGGACAGTCTATGGCTACACCTTC. Translated: CASSLAGTVYGYTF.

V usage is TRBV7-6 and J usage is TRBJ1-2; tentatively, D is TRBD1 (5 bases). V lost 5 bases, J lost 2 bases, and 18 bases lay in between. Germline V gene sequence: CDR1 SGHVS, CDR2 FNYEAQ. The CDR3 runs 16 residues. The CDR3 DNA reads as TGTGCCAGCAGCCCCGATTCAGGGTCCCTGAACTATGGCTACACCTTC. This gives the protein CASSPDSGSLNYGYTF. Using reference TRBV7-6 and TRBJ1-2 for the parts outside the CDR3, the full variable domain is GAGVSQSPRYKVTKRGQDVALRCDPISGHVSLYWYRQALGQGPEFLTYFNYEAQQDKSGLPNDRFSAERPEGSISTLTIQRTEQRDSAMYRCASSPDSGSLNYGYTFGSGTRLTVV.

The V call is TRBV4-2, the J call TRBJ2-3; 15 nucleotides match TRBD2. With V trimmed by 1 base and J by 4 bases, 15 bases remained unmatched. Germline CDR1 reads LGHNA; CDR2 reads YNFKEQ. This CDR3 spans 21 amino acids. The CDR3 reads CASSQVVSGLAGGKAADTQYF. CDR3 sequence (DNA): TGTGCCAGCAGCCAAGTCGTAAGTGGACTAGCGGGAGGGAAAGCGGCAGATACGCAGTATTTT.

The chain has TRBV9 and TRBJ2-3; 8 bases are a match to TRBD1. This CDR3 is built from 15 residues. V trimming: 4 bases; J trimming: 6 bases; junction bases outside the gene matches: 10. Germline V gene sequence: CDR1 SGDLS, CDR2 YYNGEE. The CDR3 nucleotides are TGTGCCAGCAGCCGTAACCCAGGGGGCTCGGATACGCAGTATTTT. It specifies CASSRNPGGSDTQYF.

The V call is TRBV9, the J call TRBJ1-6, with D unclear. This CDR3 has 13 amino acids. V was shortened by 4 bases and J by 8 bases, with 10 bases between the two germline ends. The V gene's germline CDR1 is SGDLS and CDR2 YYNGEE. The DNA for the CDR3 is TGTGCCAGCAGCCCTAGACGGGATTCACCCCTCCACTTT. Translation: CASSPRRDSPLHF.

The V and J genes are TRBV6-6 and TRBJ1-1; D is ambiguous. Germline lookup yields CDR1 MNHNY and CDR2 SVGAGI (reference sequence). Trimming took 1 base from V and 1 from J, leaving 13 bases between them. This CDR3 spans 16 amino acids. CDR3 region: CASSYWTSDGNTEAFF. CDR3 sequence (DNA): TGTGCCAGCAGTTACTGGACTTCGGACGGGAACACTGAAGCTTTCTTT.

This chain links TRBV7-9 with TRBJ2-4; tentative D call: TRBD1 (6 bases). V lost 1 base, J lost 0 bases, and 10 bases lay in between. Per the germline V gene, CDR1 is SEHNR and CDR2 is FQNEAQ (reference sequence). This CDR3 region has 16 residues. The DNA of the CDR3 is TGTGCCAGCAGCTTAGGGACAGACCTAGCCAAAAACATTCAGTACTTC. Translating it yields CASSLGTDLAKNIQYF.

The V call is TRBV2, the J call TRBJ1-2, with D hard to call. Trimming stripped 2 bases from V and 3 bases from J, with 4 bases between. CDR3 size: 12 residues. CDR1 is SNHLY and CDR2 is FYNNEI in the germline V gene. The CDR3 sequence: CASSELDYGYTF. The CDR3 DNA sequence: TGTGCCAGCAGTGAACTTGACTATGGCTACACCTTC.

V usage is TRBV10-3 and J usage is TRBJ2-3; tentative D call: TRBD1 (7 bases). This CDR3 is built from 14 residues. Germline loops: CDR1 ENHRY, CDR2 SYGVKD. V lost 6 bases, J lost 0 bases, and 10 bases lay in between. The CDR3 DNA is TGTGCCATCAGGGGGGGACAGAGCACAGATACGCAGTATTTT. Its protein product is CAIRGGQSTDTQYF.

This sequence joins TRBV7-9 and TRBJ2-7, with D maybe TRBD1 (6 bases). This CDR3 has 13 residues. Trimming left V 5 bases short and J 3 bases short, with 11 bases between. Per germline, CDR1 SEHNR and CDR2 FQNEAQ (reference sequence). The CDR3 region is CASSQGTVYEQYF. CDR3 sequence (DNA): TGTGCCAGCAGCCAGGGGACCGTCTACGAGCAGTACTTC.

This chain uses TRBV12-5 with TRBJ2-2; D may be TRBD2 (6 bases). The V end was cut by 5 bases, the J end by 1 base, with 20 bases between. CDR1 and CDR2 from the germline V gene are LGHNT and FRNRAP. The CDR3 is 18 amino acids. The CDR3 sequence is CASGLTTRLVRNTGELFF. The CDR3 coding sequence is TGTGCTAGTGGTCTCACGACCAGACTAGTGCGGAACACCGGGGAGCTGTTTTTT.

The rearrangement joins TRBV5-1 to TRBJ2-1; 7 nucleotides line up with TRBD2. Germline-derived CDR1 and CDR2 are SGHRS and YFSETQ. This CDR3 is 12 amino acids long. After removal of 5 bases from V and 6 bases from J, the junction contained 2 bases not matched to a gene. The CDR3 coding sequence is TGCGCCAGCAGGGGGGAGGGCAATGAGCAGTTCTTC. Its protein product is CASRGEGNEQFF.

Note on this clone: The sample has other DNA sequences that encode this CDR3 too. The V gene is TRBV19, the J gene TRBJ1-6; tentatively, D is TRBD1 (5 bases). This CDR3 spans 17 amino acids. V gave up 3 bases and J gave up 0 bases, with 12 bases separating them. Germline CDR1 reads LNHDA; CDR2 reads SQIVND (reference sequence). The CDR3 nucleotides read TGTGCCAGTAGTATGGACACGTCGAGCTCCTATAATTCACCCCTCCACTTT. It is translated as CASSMDTSSSYNSPLHF.

This chain links TRBV6-5 with TRBJ1-2, with TRBD1 matching over 7 bases. The length of the CDR3 is 14 residues. Trimming cost V 6 bases and J 4 bases; bases outside gene matches: 8. CDR1 and CDR2 from the germline V gene are MNHEY and SVGAGI. The CDR3 reads CASSLNRGRYGYTF. CDR3 DNA sequence: TGTGCCAGCAGCCTCAACAGGGGTCGCTATGGCTACACCTTC.

This rearrangement joins TRBV6-1 to TRBJ1-2; 8 bases align to TRBD1. The CDR3 has 15 residues. The junction had 7 bases not matched to a gene; V was cut back by 2 bases and J by 5 bases. Germline V CDR1 and CDR2: MNHNS, SASEGT. In DNA form, the CDR3 reads TGTGCCAGCAGTGAATGGACAGGGTTAGGGTATGGCTACACCTTC. This gives the protein CASSEWTGLGYGYTF.

This chain joins TRBV19 and TRBJ2-1; 10 nucleotides line up with TRBD2. Germline CDR1 and CDR2: LNHDA and SQIVND (reference sequence). The J segment lost 9 bases and the V segment lost 3 bases, leaving 11 bases of the junction unmatched. The CDR3 has 16 amino acids. The DNA for the CDR3 is TGTGCCAGTAGTATTTTAGCAACTAGCGGGGTGGGTGAGCAGTTCTTC. This gives the protein CASSILATSGVGEQFF.